A single sample is the source of the 13 T cell receptor beta chains below, sequenced in a study of T cell changes during pregnancy in multiple sclerosis. The assay was immunoSEQ multiplex PCR, and TCRdb's table has in-frame clones only and misses some. The sample gives approximately 100,000 clones, roughly 92% of which show up once; 3% to 3.5% is in the top ten. The material was peripheral blood, obtained after pregnancy. These receptor sequences come from a female donor with multiple sclerosis, enrolled in a pregnancy study.

The gene calls are TRBV5-1 and TRBJ1-4; D is undetermined. From germline, CDR1 is SGHRS and CDR2 YFSETQ. The V and J ends lost 2 bases and 0 bases respectively, with 5 bases between them. This CDR3 is built from 14 residues. This CDR3 reads CASSFQATNEKLFF. CDR3 in DNA: TGCGCCAGCAGCTTCCAGGCAACTAATGAAAAACTGTTTTTT.

The rearrangement links TRBV9 to TRBJ1-2; 9 nucleotides match TRBD1. Per the germline V gene, CDR1 is SGDLS and CDR2 is YYNGEE. This CDR3 is 15 amino acids long. With 5 bases clipped from V and 1 base from J, the junction kept 6 bases outside the gene matches. The CDR3 is CASRPGQGNNYGYTF. DNA of the CDR3: TGTGCCAGCAGACCGGGACAGGGAAATAACTATGGCTACACCTTC.

The gene calls are TRBV19 and TRBJ2-7; maybe TRBD2 (6 bases). V was pared by 1 base and J by 6 bases, with 16 bases between. The CDR3 loop spans 15 amino acids. The germline gives CDR1 LNHDA, CDR2 SQIVND (reference sequence). CDR3 amino acids: CASSIGGALASEQYF. For the CDR3, the DNA is TGTGCCAGTAGTATAGGCGGGGCCCTGGCCTCCGAGCAGTACTTC.

The chain combines TRBV30 with TRBJ1-2; D perhaps matches TRBD1 (6 bases). The germline CDR1 and CDR2 sequences are GTSNPN and SVGIG (reference sequence). V dropped 4 bases and J dropped 7 bases, with 34 bases sitting between them. The CDR3 covers 19 residues. This chain's CDR3 is CAWTIGRNTGLGLSSGYTF. DNA for the CDR3: TGTGCCTGGACCATCGGAAGAAATACAGGGTTGGGGCTTAGCTCTGGCTACACCTTC.

A remark on this clone: The junction departs from the called germline gene at one end, perhaps through a read error. This rearrangement joins TRBV4-2 to TRBJ2-1, with TRBD2 matching over 9 bases. From germline, CDR1 is LGHNA and CDR2 YNFKEQ. The CDR3 has 14 residues. The CDR3 here is CASSRGLASHEQFF. DNA for the CDR3: TGTGCCAGTAGCCGGGGACTAGCTAGCCATGAGCAGTTCTTC.

The chain recombines TRBV7-8 with TRBJ2-7; 9 nucleotides line up with TRBD1. V trimming: 1 base; J trimming: 5 bases; junction bases outside the gene matches: 6. CDR1 and CDR2 from the germline V gene are SGHVS and FQNEAQ. The CDR3 is 15 amino acids. CDR3 loop: CASSLDGTGPHEQYF. The DNA for the CDR3 is TGTGCCAGCAGCTTAGACGGGACAGGGCCCCACGAGCAGTACTTC.

This clone was observed a few times. The rearrangement links TRBV11-2 to TRBJ2-3, with D possibly matching TRBD2 (6 bases). The CDR3 is 13 amino acids. Trimming left V 0 bases short and J 7 bases short, with 8 bases between. Germline CDR1 is SGHAT and CDR2 is FQNNGV. CDR3 sequence: CASSLERGNTQYF. The CDR3 DNA sequence: TGTGCCAGCAGCTTAGAACGCGGGAATACGCAGTATTTT.

The chain carries TRBV14 and TRBJ1-1, with D possibly matching TRBD1 (5 bases). From germline, CDR1 is SGHDN and CDR2 FVKESK. Between the trimmed V and J ends, which lost 0 bases and 10 bases, there was a span of 24 bases. The CDR3 is made up of 17 amino acids. The CDR3 nucleotides are TGTGCCAGCAGCCAAGATCCCCAGACAGATTACCCTAAAGGAGCTTTCTTT. Amino acid sequence: CASSQDPQTDYPKGAFF.

The V call is TRBV25-1, the J call TRBJ2-1; a weak D match, TRBD2 (6 bases). The germline V gene has CDR1 MGHDK and CDR2 SYGVNS. V lost 6 bases and J 7 bases, leaving 13 bases between the germline ends. CDR3 length: 13 amino acids. The CDR3 sequence: CASSNAGGNEQFF. DNA for the CDR3: TGTGCCAGCAGCAACGCCGGGGGTAATGAGCAGTTCTTC.

The rearrangement joins TRBV19 to TRBJ2-1; 7 bases are a match to TRBD2. V was clipped by 3 bases and J by 5 bases; unmatched bases: 1. Looked up from germline, CDR1 is LNHDA and CDR2 is SQIVND (reference sequence). The CDR3 is 13 amino acids. The CDR3 region has the DNA TGTGCCAGTAGTATTGGGGGGGACAATGAGCAGTTCTTC. As protein: CASSIGGDNEQFF. The variable domain in full, completed from reference TRBV19 and TRBJ2-1, reads DGGITQSPKYLFRKEGQNVTLSCEQNLNHDAMYWYRQDPGQGLRLIYYSQIVNDFQKGDIAEGYSVSREKKESFPLTVTSAQKNPTAFYLCASSIGGDNEQFFGPGTRLTVL.

The V call is TRBV19, the J call TRBJ1-3; D possibly corresponds to TRBD1 (5 bases). Germline loops: CDR1 LNHDA, CDR2 SQIVND (reference sequence). Trimming removed 7 bases at V and 2 bases at J, with 15 bases between. The CDR3 spans 15 residues. The CDR3 sequence is CASTTSQGTGNTIYF. The CDR3 region has the DNA TGTGCCAGTACTACGTCTCAGGGAACTGGAAACACCATATATTTT.

The V gene is TRBV30, the J gene TRBJ2-7; D is unresolved. Germline V gene lookup returns CDR1 GTSNPN and CDR2 SVGIG (reference sequence). CDR3 length: 13 amino acids. Trimming cost V 0 bases and J 4 bases, with 10 bases left between them. The CDR3 loop reads CAWSVGRLYEQYF. CDR3 coding DNA: TGTGCCTGGAGTGTTGGCAGGCTTTACGAGCAGTACTTC.

V is TRBV12-2 and J is TRBJ1-4; the table calls TRBD1, which could not be checked here. TRBV12-2 is described as a pseudogene. CDR3 length: 14 residues. In nucleotides, the CDR3 is TGTGCAAGTCGCTTTGAGGGACAGGATAATAAACTGTTTTTT. Its protein is CASRFEGQDNKLFF.